The 22 T cell receptor beta chains listed next were all sequenced from one sample in a study of blood T cell repertoires in COVID-19. The repertoire was sequenced with immunoSEQ multiplex PCR; TCRdb's copy has only in-frame clones and lacks some. This sample has 150,000 to 200,000 clones; around 85% occur once, and the top ten carry about 5.7%. The sequenced sample was PBMCs or T cells enriched from blood (not recorded which). These TCRs come from a woman aged 40 to 50 with acute COVID-19.

V gene TRBV25-1 combines with J gene TRBJ2-3; a possible D gene is TRBD1 (5 bases). Germline V gene lookup returns CDR1 MGHDK and CDR2 SYGVNS. The CDR3 loop spans 13 amino acids. V lost 6 bases and J 1 base, leaving 8 bases between the germline ends. The CDR3, as DNA: TGTGCCAGCAGCCAAGGGGGCACAGATACGCAGTATTTT. It codes for CASSQGGTDTQYF.

The J gene is TRBJ2-1, the V gene TRBV27; a possible D gene is TRBD2 (7 bases). The CDR3 has 13 amino acids. Trimming cost V 6 bases and J 10 bases, with 16 bases left between them. Germline V gene data show CDR1 as MNHEY and CDR2 as SMNVEV (reference sequence). CDR3 in DNA: TGTGCCAGCAGCCCAGGGGCGGGAGTGGAGCAGTTCTTC. It encodes CASSPGAGVEQFF.

The chain uses TRBV29-1 and TRBJ1-1; D call uncertain. The CDR3 contains 13 residues. The germline gives CDR1 SQVTM, CDR2 ANQGSEA. The CDR3 DNA reads TGCAGTGATCTTTCCTTGGCGAACACTGAAGCTTTCTTT. Amino acid sequence: CSDLSLANTEAFF.

This clone was seen a single time. The V gene is TRBV2, the J gene TRBJ2-3; D may be TRBD2 (5 bases). Germline assignment: CDR1 SNHLY and CDR2 FYNNEI. The ends were cut back, 11 bases at V and 3 bases at J, with 18 bases in the middle. The CDR3 is 14 residues long. The CDR3 DNA reads TGTGCCTCCCGTGCTGGAGGCGGGACAGATACGCAGTATTTT. This codes for CASRAGGGTDTQYF.

This chain connects TRBV18 to TRBJ2-7, with TRBD1 as a possible D gene (5 bases). CDR3 length: 14 amino acids. With 3 bases removed from V and 5 bases from J, the gap between germline ends came to 14 bases. Germline-derived CDR1 and CDR2 are KGHSH and LQKENI. The CDR3 DNA follows: TGTGCCAGCTCACCTCAACAGGATCACCACGAGCAGTACTTC. It codes for CASSPQQDHHEQYF.

This rearrangement joins TRBV7-2 to TRBJ2-2; D unclear. This CDR3 region has 15 residues. V was pared by 5 bases and J by 7 bases, with 17 bases between. Germline-derived CDR1 and CDR2 are SGHTA and FQGNSA. The CDR3 nucleotides are TGTGCCAGCAGCCTTATGTATGCGTTGATCGGGGAGCTGTTTTTT. This sequence encodes CASSLMYALIGELFF. Full variable domain (rest looked up from reference TRBV7-2 and TRBJ2-2): GAGVSQSPSNKVTEKGKDVELRCDPISGHTALYWYRQSLGQGLEFLIYFQGNSAPDKSGLPSDRFSAERTGGSVSTLTIQRTQQEDSAVYLCASSLMYALIGELFFGEGSRLTVL.

V is TRBV7-9 and J is TRBJ2-7, with 10 bases fitting TRBD1. Unmatched junction bases numbered 9, after V lost 8 bases and J lost 5 bases. CDR3 length equals 14 residues. CDR1 is SEHNR and CDR2 is FQNEAQ in the germline V gene (reference sequence). As DNA, the CDR3 is TGTGCCAGCGATTCCGGGACAGGGGTCGACGAGCAGTACTTC. As protein: CASDSGTGVDEQYF.

On this clone: A read error may produce the germline difference seen at one junction end. This sequence joins TRBV7-2 and TRBJ2-5; 7 nucleotides align to TRBD1. Germline values: CDR1 SGHTA, CDR2 FQGNSA. The CDR3 sequence is 14 residues long. This chain's CDR3 is CASSPGDRRETRYF. In nucleotides, the CDR3 is TGTGCCAGCAGCCCAGGGGACAGACGCGAGACCCGGTACTTC.

The chain is built from TRBV7-6 and TRBJ2-7, with a weak D call TRBD2 (5 bases). V dropped 5 bases and J dropped 6 bases, with 17 bases sitting between them. CDR1 and CDR2 (germline): SGHVS, FNYEAQ. There are 14 residues in the CDR3. The CDR3 DNA is TGTGCCAGCAGCACCGACGGAGGCGCGGGCGAGCAGTACTTC. Its protein is CASSTDGGAGEQYF.

This sequence joins TRBV6-5 and TRBJ1-1; TRBD1 matches 7 bases. The CDR3 runs to 13 residues. Unmatched junction bases numbered 7, after V lost 8 bases and J lost 4 bases. Germline-derived CDR1 and CDR2 are MNHEY and SVGAGI. The CDR3 DNA sequence: TGTGCCAGCGGAACCAGGGGGACCACTGAAGCTTTCTTT. This translates into CASGTRGTTEAFF.

CDR3 residues: CASSFTAGTNYGYTF. Written as DNA, the CDR3 is TGCGCCAGCAGCTTTACGGCAGGGACTAACTATGGCTACACCTTC. The chain has TRBV5-1 and TRBJ1-2; possible D gene TRBD1, 5 bases. The CDR3 length is 15 residues. Germline V gene sequence: CDR1 SGHRS, CDR2 YFSETQ. Trimming removed 2 bases from V and 0 bases from J, with 11 bases in between.

This chain uses TRBV11-2 with TRBJ2-5; the match to TRBD2 covers 13 bases. The CDR3 sequence is 16 residues long. The junction had 6 bases not matched to a gene; V was cut back by 5 bases and J by 3 bases. In germline, CDR1 is SGHAT, CDR2 FQNNGV. DNA for the CDR3: TGTGCCAGCAGCCGAGGACTAGCGGGGGTAAAAGAGACCCAGTACTTC. Amino acid sequence: CASSRGLAGVKETQYF.

The genes are TRBV16 and TRBJ1-1, with D perhaps matching TRBD1 (5 bases). The CDR3 consists of 13 residues. Per the germline V gene, CDR1 is KGHSY and CDR2 is FQNENV. V was cut by 0 bases and J by 8 bases, with 10 bases left in between. The CDR3 DNA sequence: TGTGCCAGCAGCCAATCTACCAGGGCGGAAGCTTTCTTT. Residues: CASSQSTRAEAFF.

The chain carries TRBV7-9 and TRBJ2-5, with D possibly TRBD2 on 5 matching bases. Trimming cost V 2 bases and J 14 bases, with 18 bases left between them. The CDR3 has 13 residues. CDR1 SEHNR and CDR2 FQNEAQ come from the germline V gene (reference sequence). The DNA of the CDR3 is TGTGCCAGCAGCTTAAAGGGTAACGGGATCCTCTACTTC. It translates to CASSLKGNGILYF. Filled out from reference TRBV7-9 and TRBJ2-5, the complete variable domain reads DTGVSQNPRHKITKRGQNVTFRCDPISEHNRLYWYRQTLGQGPEFLTYFQNEAQLEKSRLLSDRFSAERPKGSFSTLEIQRTEQGDSAMYLCASSLKGNGILYFGPGTRLLVL.

The rearrangement links TRBV29-1 to TRBJ2-1; 8 bases agree with TRBD1. CDR3 length equals 13 residues. Trimming cost V 7 bases and J 2 bases; bases outside gene matches: 4. Germline-derived CDR1 and CDR2 are SQVTM and ANQGSEA. The CDR3 DNA follows: TGCAGCGGGGGACAGGCCACCTACAATGAGCAGTTCTTC. It encodes CSGGQATYNEQFF.

V gene TRBV6-1 combines with J gene TRBJ2-7; 12 positions agree with TRBD2. The CDR3 contains 15 residues. The V and J ends lost 2 bases and 12 bases, in that order; junction bases with no gene match: 11. In germline, CDR1 is MNHNS, CDR2 SASEGT. The CDR3 protein is CASSESTSGSARRYV. The CDR3, as DNA: TGTGCCAGCAGTGAATCGACTAGCGGGAGTGCGAGGCGGTACGTC.

The CDR3 DNA reads TGTGCCAGCAGTAACTACAGGGGGAACACTGAAGCTTTCTTT. Protein: CASSNYRGNTEAFF. The chain uses TRBV27 and TRBJ1-1, with 7 positions matching TRBD1. Germline loops: CDR1 MNHEY, CDR2 SMNVEV (reference sequence). V shed 5 bases and J 1 base; nucleotides not matched to a gene: 4. This CDR3 has 14 residues.

The V gene is TRBV5-8, the J gene TRBJ2-5; the D is unclear. V lost 4 bases, J lost 2 bases, and 18 bases lay in between. This CDR3 spans 16 amino acids. Looked up from germline, CDR1 is SGHTS and CDR2 is YDEGEE. The CDR3 region has the DNA TGTGCCAGCAGCCCCGGTAGTCGAGCGAATCAAGAGACCCAGTACTTC. Its protein product is CASSPGSRANQETQYF. Supplemented by reference TRBV5-8 and TRBJ2-5, the full variable domain reads EAGVTQSPTHLIKTRGQQATLRCSPISGHTSVYWYQQALGLGLQFLLWYDEGEERNRGNFPPRFSGRQFPNYSSELNVNALELEDSALYLCASSPGSRANQETQYFGPGTRLLVL.

This clone was seen just once. DNA for the CDR3: TGTGCCAGCAGCCAAGATGGAAACAGGGTGCGAGAGCTGTTTTTT. This gives the protein CASSQDGNRVRELFF. The chain couples TRBV3-1 (or the pseudogene TRBV3-2) to TRBJ2-2, with D possibly being TRBD1 (6 bases). The length of the CDR3 is 15 residues. V dropped 0 bases and J dropped 11 bases, with 16 bases sitting between them. Germline V gives CDR1 LGHDT, CDR2 YNNKEL (reference sequence).

The genes are TRBV19 and TRBJ1-5; D perhaps matches TRBD1 (6 bases). V shed 4 bases and J shed 6 bases, with 16 bases lying between them. The germline gives CDR1 LNHDA, CDR2 SQIVND (reference sequence). The CDR3 is 15 residues long. CDR3 protein: CASSNKKQGAQPQHF. The CDR3 region has the DNA TGTGCCAGTAGTAACAAAAAACAGGGCGCTCAGCCCCAGCATTTT.

This clone was seen a single time. The rearrangement joins TRBV7-8 to TRBJ1-1, with D hard to call. In germline, CDR1 is SGHVS, CDR2 FQNEAQ. The CDR3 spans 14 residues. V was trimmed by 1 base and J by 1 base, leaving 7 bases between them. CDR3 protein: CASSLGQENTEAFF. The DNA for the CDR3 is TGTGCCAGCAGCTTAGGGCAGGAGAACACTGAAGCTTTCTTT.

V gene TRBV2 combines with J gene TRBJ2-1, with TRBD2 identical over 10 bases. This CDR3 has 14 residues. After removal of 6 bases from V and 8 bases from J, the junction contained 7 bases not matched to a gene. Germline V CDR1 and CDR2: SNHLY, FYNNEI. CDR3 sequence reads: CASSSGLAVHEQFF. The CDR3 coding sequence is TGTGCCAGCAGCTCAGGACTAGCGGTTCATGAGCAGTTCTTC.